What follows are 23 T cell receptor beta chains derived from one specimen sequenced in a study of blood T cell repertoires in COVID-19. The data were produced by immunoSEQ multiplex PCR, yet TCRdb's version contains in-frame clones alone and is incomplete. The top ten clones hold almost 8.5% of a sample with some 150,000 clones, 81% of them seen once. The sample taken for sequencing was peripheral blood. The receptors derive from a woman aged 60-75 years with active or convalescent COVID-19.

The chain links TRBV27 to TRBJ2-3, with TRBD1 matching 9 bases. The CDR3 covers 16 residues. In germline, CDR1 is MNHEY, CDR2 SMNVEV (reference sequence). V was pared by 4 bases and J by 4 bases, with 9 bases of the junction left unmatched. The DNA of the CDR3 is TGTGCCAGCAGTTCCCTGGACAGGGGAGGCGCAGATACGCAGTATTTT. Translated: CASSSLDRGGADTQYF.

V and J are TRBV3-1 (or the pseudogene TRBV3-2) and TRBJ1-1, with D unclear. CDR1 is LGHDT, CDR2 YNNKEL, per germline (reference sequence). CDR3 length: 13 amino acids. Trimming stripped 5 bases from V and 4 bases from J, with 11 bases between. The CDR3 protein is CASSLQRGTEAFF. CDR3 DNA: TGTGCCAGCAGCTTACAACGGGGCACTGAAGCTTTCTTT.

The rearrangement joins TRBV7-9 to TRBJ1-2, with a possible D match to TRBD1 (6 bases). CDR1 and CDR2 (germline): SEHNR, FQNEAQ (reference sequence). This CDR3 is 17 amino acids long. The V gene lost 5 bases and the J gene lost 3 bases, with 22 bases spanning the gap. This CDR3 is CASSLSPGGGLYYGYTF. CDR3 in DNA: TGTGCCAGCAGCCTTTCCCCCGGCGGGGGGCTTTACTATGGCTACACCTTC.

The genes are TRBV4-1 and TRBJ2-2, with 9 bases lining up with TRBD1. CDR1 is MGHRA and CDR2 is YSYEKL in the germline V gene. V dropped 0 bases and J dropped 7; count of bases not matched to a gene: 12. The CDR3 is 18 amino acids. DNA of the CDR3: TGCGCCAGCAGCCAAGATCCTAGGGGGACAGGGCGTAACGGGGAGCTGTTTTTT. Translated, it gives CASSQDPRGTGRNGELFF.

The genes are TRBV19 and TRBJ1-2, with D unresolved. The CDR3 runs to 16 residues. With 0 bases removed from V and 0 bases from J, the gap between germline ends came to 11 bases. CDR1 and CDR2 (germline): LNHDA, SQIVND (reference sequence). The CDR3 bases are TGTGCCAGTAGTATAGATATCGCGCGGACTAACTATGGCTACACCTTC. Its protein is CASSIDIARTNYGYTF.

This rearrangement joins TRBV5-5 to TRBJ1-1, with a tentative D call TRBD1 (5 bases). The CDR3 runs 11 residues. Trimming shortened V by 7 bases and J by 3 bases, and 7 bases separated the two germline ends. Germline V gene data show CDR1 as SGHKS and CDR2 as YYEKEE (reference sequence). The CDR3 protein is CASRGYTEAFF. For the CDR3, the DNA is TGTGCCAGCCGGGGGTACACTGAAGCTTTCTTT. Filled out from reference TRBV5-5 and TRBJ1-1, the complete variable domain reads DAGVTQSPTHLIKTRGQQVTLRCSPISGHKSVSWYQQVLGQGPQFIFQYYEKEERGRGNFPDRFSARQFPNYSSELNVNALLLGDSALYLCASRGYTEAFFGQGTRLTVV.

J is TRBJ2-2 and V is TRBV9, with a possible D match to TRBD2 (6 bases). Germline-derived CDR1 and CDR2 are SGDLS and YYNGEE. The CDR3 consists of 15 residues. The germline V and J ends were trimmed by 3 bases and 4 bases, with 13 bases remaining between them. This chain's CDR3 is CASSARLVITGELFF. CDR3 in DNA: TGTGCCAGCAGCGCCCGACTAGTCATCACCGGGGAGCTGTTTTTT.

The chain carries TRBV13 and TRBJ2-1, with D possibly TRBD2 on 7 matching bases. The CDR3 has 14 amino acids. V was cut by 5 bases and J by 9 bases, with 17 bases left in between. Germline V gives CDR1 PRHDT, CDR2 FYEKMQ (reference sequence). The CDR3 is CASSPQGGATEQFF. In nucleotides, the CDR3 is TGTGCCAGCAGCCCCCAAGGGGGGGCAACTGAGCAGTTCTTC.

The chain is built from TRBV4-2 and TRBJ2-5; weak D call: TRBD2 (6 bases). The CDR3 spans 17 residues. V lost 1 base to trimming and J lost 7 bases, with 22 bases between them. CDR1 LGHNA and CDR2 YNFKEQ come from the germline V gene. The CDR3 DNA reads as TGTGCCAGCAGCCAAGTGGGGGGTTATCCCCCCACATGGACCCAGTACTTC. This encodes CASSQVGGYPPTWTQYF.

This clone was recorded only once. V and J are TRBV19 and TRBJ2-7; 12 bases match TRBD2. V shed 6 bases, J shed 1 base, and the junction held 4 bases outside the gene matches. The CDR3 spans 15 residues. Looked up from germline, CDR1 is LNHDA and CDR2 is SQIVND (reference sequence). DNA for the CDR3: TGTGCCAGTAGCCCCCTAGCGGGAGGGTCCTACGAGCAGTACTTC. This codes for CASSPLAGGSYEQYF.

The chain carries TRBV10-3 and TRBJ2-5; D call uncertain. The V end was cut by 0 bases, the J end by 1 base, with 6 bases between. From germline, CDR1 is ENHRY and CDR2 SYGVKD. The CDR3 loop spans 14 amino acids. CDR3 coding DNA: TGTGCCATCAGTGAGTCTTCCTCCCAAGAGACCCAGTACTTC. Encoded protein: CAISESSSQETQYF.

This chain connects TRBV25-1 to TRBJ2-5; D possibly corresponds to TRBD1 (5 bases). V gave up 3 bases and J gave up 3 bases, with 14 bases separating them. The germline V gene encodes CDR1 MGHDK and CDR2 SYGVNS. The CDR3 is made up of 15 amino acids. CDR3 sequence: CASSDWGGREETQYF. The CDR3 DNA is TGTGCCAGCAGTGATTGGGGCGGCAGGGAAGAGACCCAGTACTTC.

CDR3 residues: CAISESLGQLAKNIQYF. CDR3 sequence (DNA): TGTGCCATCAGTGAGTCTCTAGGACAACTAGCCAAAAACATTCAGTACTTC. This sequence joins TRBV10-3 and TRBJ2-4; perhaps TRBD1 as D (5 bases). The CDR3 is 17 amino acids. Germline V gene lookup returns CDR1 ENHRY and CDR2 SYGVKD. V dropped 0 bases and J dropped 0 bases, with 12 bases sitting between them.

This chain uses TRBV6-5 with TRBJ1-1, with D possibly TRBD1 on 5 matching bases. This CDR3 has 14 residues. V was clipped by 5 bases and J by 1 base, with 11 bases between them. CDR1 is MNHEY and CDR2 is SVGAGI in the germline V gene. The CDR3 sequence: CASSRGHTNTEAFF. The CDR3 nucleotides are TGTGCCAGCAGTCGAGGACATACGAACACTGAAGCTTTCTTT.

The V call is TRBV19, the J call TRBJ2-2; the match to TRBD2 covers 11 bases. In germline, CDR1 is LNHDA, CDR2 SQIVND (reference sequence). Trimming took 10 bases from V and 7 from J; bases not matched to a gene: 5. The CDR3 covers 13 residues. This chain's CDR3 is CATSGLADGELFF. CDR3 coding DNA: TGTGCCACTTCGGGACTAGCGGACGGGGAGCTGTTTTTT. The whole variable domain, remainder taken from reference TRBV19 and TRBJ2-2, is DGGITQSPKYLFRKEGQNVTLSCEQNLNHDAMYWYRQDPGQGLRLIYYSQIVNDFQKGDIAEGYSVSREKKESFPLTVTSAQKNPTAFYLCATSGLADGELFFGEGSRLTVL.

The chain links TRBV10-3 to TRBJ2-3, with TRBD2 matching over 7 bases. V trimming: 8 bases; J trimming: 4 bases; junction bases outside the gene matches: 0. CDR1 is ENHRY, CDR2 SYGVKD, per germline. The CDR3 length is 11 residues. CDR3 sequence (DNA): TGTGCCATCGCGGGGGCAGATACGCAGTATTTT. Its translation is CAIAGADTQYF.

The CDR3 DNA reads TGTGCCAGCACCCCCGGGGTAACTGAAGCTTTCTTT. Translating gives CASTPGVTEAFF. This chain connects TRBV6-5 to TRBJ1-1; D unresolved. V shed 7 bases and J shed 5 bases, with 11 bases lying between them. The CDR3 spans 12 residues. Germline values: CDR1 MNHEY, CDR2 SVGAGI.

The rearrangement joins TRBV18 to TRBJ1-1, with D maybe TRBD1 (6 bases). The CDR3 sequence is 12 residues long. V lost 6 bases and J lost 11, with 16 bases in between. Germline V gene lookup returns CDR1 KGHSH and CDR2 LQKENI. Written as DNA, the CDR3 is TGTGCCAGCTCCCCCGCGGGGGCGGTTGCTTTCTTT. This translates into CASSPAGAVAFF. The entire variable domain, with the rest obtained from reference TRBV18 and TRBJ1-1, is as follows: NAGVMQNPRHLVRRRGQEARLRCSPMKGHSHVYWYRQLPEEGLKFMVYLQKENIIDESGMPKERFSAEFPKEGPSILRIQQVVRGDSAAYFCASSPAGAVAFFGQGTRLTVV.

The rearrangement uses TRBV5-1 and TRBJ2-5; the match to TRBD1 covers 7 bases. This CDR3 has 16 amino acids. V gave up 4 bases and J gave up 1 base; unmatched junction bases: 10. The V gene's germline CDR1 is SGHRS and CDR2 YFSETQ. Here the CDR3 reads CASSVRDRNSQETQYF. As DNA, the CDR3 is TGCGCCAGCAGCGTCCGGGACAGAAACTCCCAAGAGACCCAGTACTTC.

CDR3 DNA sequence: TGTGCCAGCAGTTCCTGGGACACACATGGCTACACCTTC. This gives the protein CASSSWDTHGYTF. The chain employs TRBV28 and TRBJ1-2, with D possibly being TRBD1 (6 bases). The CDR3 is 13 residues long. Looked up from germline, CDR1 is MDHEN and CDR2 is SYDVKM. V was clipped by 4 bases and J by 6 bases, with 12 bases between them.

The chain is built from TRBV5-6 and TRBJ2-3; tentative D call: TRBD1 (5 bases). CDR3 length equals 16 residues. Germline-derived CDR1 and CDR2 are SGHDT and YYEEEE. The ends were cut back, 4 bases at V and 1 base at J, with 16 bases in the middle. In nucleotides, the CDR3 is TGTGCCAGCAGCCGGCCCCCCAGGGTGGGCACAGATACGCAGTATTTT. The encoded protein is CASSRPPRVGTDTQYF. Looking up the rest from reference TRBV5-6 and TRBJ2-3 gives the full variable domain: DAGVTQSPTHLIKTRGQQVTLRCSPKSGHDTVSWYQQALGQGPQFIFQYYEEEERQRGNFPDRFSGHQFPNYSSELNVNALLLGDSALYLCASSRPPRVGTDTQYFGPGTRLTVL.

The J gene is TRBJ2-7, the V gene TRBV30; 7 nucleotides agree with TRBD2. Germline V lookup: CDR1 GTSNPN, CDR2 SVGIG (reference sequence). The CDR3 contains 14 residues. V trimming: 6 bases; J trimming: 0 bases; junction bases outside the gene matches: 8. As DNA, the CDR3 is TGTGCCTGTATATTCGGGAGGAGCTCCTACGAGCAGTACTTC. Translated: CACIFGRSSYEQYF.

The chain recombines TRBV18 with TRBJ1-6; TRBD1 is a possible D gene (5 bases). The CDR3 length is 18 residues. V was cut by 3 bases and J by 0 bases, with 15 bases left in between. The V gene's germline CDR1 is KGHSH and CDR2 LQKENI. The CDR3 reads CASSPLEPQGSYNSPLHF. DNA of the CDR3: TGTGCCAGCTCACCGCTGGAGCCTCAGGGCTCCTATAATTCACCCCTCCACTTT.